Listed below are T cell receptor beta chains from one sample, sequenced in a study of OX40 agonist ivuxolimab in advanced cancers. The data were produced by immunoSEQ multiplex PCR, yet TCRdb's version contains in-frame clones alone and is incomplete. There are 98,000 or so clones in the sample; approximately 90% occur only once, and under 0.85% lies in the top ten. The sample in question was CD4+ or CD8+ T cells sorted from blood, obtained in a trial of the OX40 agonist ivuxolimab. The origin of the receptors is an adult with an advanced solid tumor such as melanoma, head and neck, liver or kidney cancer. The CDR3 runs from the conserved cysteine through the conserved F or W. The D gene is left open where the match is weak. Size is omitted from some rows. Given values are once, few, many or a class for expanded clones.

j_call v_call clone_size d_call cdr3_nt cdr3_aa
TRBJ2-1 TRBV25-1 . . TGTGCCAGCAGTGAAAGGTTGGGTGATCGGCAGTTCTTC CASSERLGDRQFF
TRBJ2-7 TRBV18 . TRBD1 TGTGCCAGCTCACCTTGGGTCTCGGGACAGGGGGCTGGAGAGCAGTACTTC CASSPWVSGQGAGEQYF
TRBJ2-1 TRBV18 once . TGTGCCAGCTCACCATACAGGCCGGACAATGAGCAGTTCTTC CASSPYRPDNEQFF
TRBJ2-7 TRBV11-2 . TRBD2 TGTGCCAGCAGCTTACGTGAGGGACTAGGATACGAGCAGTACTTC CASSLREGLGYEQYF
TRBJ1-2 TRBV5-6 . . TGTGCCAGCAGCTTCGACCCGCGGGAGAATGGCTACACCTTC CASSFDPRENGYTF
TRBJ1-3 TRBV5-5 . TRBD1 TGTGCCAGCAGCCCCGACAGGGGGGCTGGAAACACCATATATTTT CASSPDRGAGNTIYF
TRBJ2-5 TRBV7-7 . . TGTGCTAGCAGCCCGGGGTACCAAGAGACCCAGTACTTC CASSPGYQETQYF
TRBJ2-1 TRBV10-1 once . TGCGCCAGCACCCTAAAACGTCGACTGATTAAGGACAATGAGCAGTTCTTC CASTLKRRLIKDNEQFF
TRBJ1-2 TRBV10-3 . . TGTGCCATCAGTGAGTCCGGACTGACTACCAATGGCTACACCTTC CAISESGLTTNGYTF
TRBJ2-7 TRBV10-2 . TRBD1 TGCGCCAGCAGTGAGTCGGGACAGGGAACCTACGAGCAGTACTTC CASSESGQGTYEQYF
TRBJ1-5 TRBV6-7 . TRBD1 TGTGCCAGCAGTTCGCTCCCGGACAGGGGGCCGGTTTGTCAGCCCCAGCATTTT CASSSLPDRGPVCQPQHF
TRBJ1-2 TRBV7-9 . TRBD1 TGTGCCAGCAGCGGAGGGACAGGGCAGTACTATGGCTACACCTTC CASSGGTGQYYGYTF
TRBJ2-1 TRBV6-5 . . TGTGCCAGCACCCCAGTGGCAGGGAGGAATGAGCAGTTCTTC CASTPVAGRNEQFF
TRBJ1-6 TRBV30 . . TGTGCCTGCCATCGTAAGGTAGGCTCACCCCTCCACTTT CACHRKVGSPLHF
TRBJ1-5 TRBV19 . . TGTGCCAGTAGTGGCTCGAGACGGGGGAATGAGCCCCAGCATTTT CASSGSRRGNEPQHF
TRBJ1-2 TRBV5-1 . . TGCGCCAGCAGCGGTACAGGAGGGACTCTGGGTGGCTACACCTTC CASSGTGGTLGGYTF
TRBJ2-5 TRBV11-3 . TRBD2 TGTGCCAGCAGTAAGAGAGGGACTAGCGCATGGGAACAAGAGACCCAGTACTTC CASSKRGTSAWEQETQYF
TRBJ2-3 TRBV7-9 . . TGTGCCAGCGACCACCCGGGCTACACAGATACGCAGTATTTT CASDHPGYTDTQYF
TRBJ2-3 TRBV6-1 once . TGTGCCAGCAGTGCCAGGGGCGTTGGAGATACGCAGTATTTT CASSARGVGDTQYF
TRBJ2-2 TRBV10-3 . . TGTGCCATCAGTGAGTACGCCGGGGAGCTGTTTTTT CAISEYAGELFF
TRBJ2-7 TRBV27 . TRBD2 TGTGCCAGCAGCCGACCGGGACTAGCGGGGATCGAGCAGTACTTC CASSRPGLAGIEQYF
TRBJ2-5 TRBV25-1 . . TGTGCCAGCAGTGAAAGCGGGTTAGAGACCCAGTACTTC CASSESGLETQYF
TRBJ2-5 TRBV6-1 . TRBD1 TGTGCCAGCAGTGAACTAACAGGGGTGTGGGAGACCCAGTACTTC CASSELTGVWETQYF
TRBJ2-1 TRBV6-5 . . TGTGCCAGCAGCCTCCGTCGGGCCTACAATGAGCAGTTCTTC CASSLRRAYNEQFF
TRBJ2-7 TRBV30 . TRBD1 TGTGCCTGGTGCCCCGGGACAGGGAGCTACGAGCAGTACTTC CAWCPGTGSYEQYF
TRBJ1-4 TRBV5-1 . . TGCGCCAGCAGCTTGGGGGACGCGTCAGGGGAAAAACTGTTTTTT CASSLGDASGEKLFF
TRBJ2-7 TRBV18 . . TGTGCCAGCTCACCAGGTTTCGAGCAGTACTTC CASSPGFEQYF
TRBJ1-2 TRBV29-1 . . TGCAGCGTTGACCAGGGAGGAGGCTACACCTTC CSVDQGGGYTF
TRBJ2-1 TRBV7-3 . . TGTGCCAGCAGCTTAAGGGGGGGCAGGAATGAGCAGTTCTTC CASSLRGGRNEQFF
TRBJ2-2 TRBV7-3 once . TGTGCCAGCAGCGGAGGCAGTTTGACCGGGGAGCTGTTTTTT CASSGGSLTGELFF
TRBJ1-5 TRBV6-1 once . TGTGCCAGCAGTGAAGGACGGAGTCAGCCCCAGCATTTT CASSEGRSQPQHF
TRBJ1-1 TRBV19 . . TGTGCCGCCGGGGGGTTGTTGGAGAACACTGAAGCTTTCTTT CAAGGLLENTEAFF
TRBJ2-7 TRBV5-8 . . TGTGCCAGCAGCTTGGGGCTATCGTTCGGGGTTTACGAGCAGTACTTC CASSLGLSFGVYEQYF
TRBJ2-7 TRBV6-6 . TRBD1 TGTGCCAGCAGTTACTTACAGGGGTACGAGCAGTACTTC CASSYLQGYEQYF
TRBJ2-7 TRBV18 . TRBD1 TGTGCCAGCTCAACAACGGGACAGCCCATTAATTCCTACGAGCAGTACTTC CASSTTGQPINSYEQYF
TRBJ2-5 TRBV5-1 . . TGCGCCAGCAGCGGCGGCACAGCCCAAGAGACCCAGTACTTC CASSGGTAQETQYF
TRBJ1-6 TRBV9 . TRBD1 TGTGCCAGCTCTAATCCGTCAGGGGGCGCAGGCGCCCTCCACTTT CASSNPSGGAGALHF
TRBJ2-7 TRBV14 . TRBD1 TGTGCCAGCAGCCCTGGACAGGGTATCGGCGAGCAGTACTTC CASSPGQGIGEQYF
TRBJ2-7 TRBV5-6 once . TGTGCCAGCAGCTCGTCTGCCGACGAGCAGTACTTC CASSSSADEQYF
TRBJ1-2 TRBV9 . TRBD1 TGTGCCAGCAGCGTAGGGGGGGACAGCTCCTATGGCTACACCTTC CASSVGGDSSYGYTF
TRBJ2-6 TRBV5-1 . . TGCGCCAGCAGCTTGGACAAGTCTGGGGCCAACGTCCTGACTTTC CASSLDKSGANVLTF
TRBJ1-2 TRBV19 . . TGTGCCAGTAGGGTGGAACTTGGCCCCCCCACTATTGGCTACACCTTC CASRVELGPPTIGYTF
TRBJ1-1 TRBV7-2 . TRBD1 TGTGCCAGCAGCGGACAGGGTACCCTCGGGCCTTTCTTT CASSGQGTLGPFF
TRBJ2-1 TRBV5-1 . . TGCGCCAGCAGCTTGAGGGTCAATGAGCAGTTCTTC CASSLRVNEQFF
TRBJ1-1 TRBV10-1 . . TGCGCCAGCATGATACAGGGTCGGCGGACTGAAGCTTTCTTT CASMIQGRRTEAFF
TRBJ1-6 TRBV6-1 . TRBD1 TGTGCCAGCAGGACAGGGTTTTCACCCCTCCACTTT CASRTGFSPLHF
TRBJ2-2 TRBV6-5 once . TGTGCCAGCAGTTACTCTCCCCGCAACACCGGGGAGCTGTTTTTT CASSYSPRNTGELFF
TRBJ2-5 TRBV30 . . TGTGCCTGGAGAGGGGCAGGACTTCAAGAGACCCAGTACTTC CAWRGAGLQETQYF
TRBJ2-3 TRBV18 . TRBD2 TGTGCCAGCTCACCACCGAGGCTAGCGGGGAGTCGAGATACGCAGTATTTT CASSPPRLAGSRDTQYF
TRBJ1-2 TRBV2 . TRBD1 TGTGCCGGCACCGGGACAGGGAATGGCTACACCTTC CAGTGTGNGYTF
TRBJ1-1 TRBV7-3 . . TGTGCCAGCACCAAACCGAACACTGAAGCTTTCTTT CASTKPNTEAFF
TRBJ2-5 TRBV5-1 . . TGCGCCAGCAGCTTGGCCCCGGAGGCCGACACCCAGTACTTC CASSLAPEADTQYF